The rows below give T cell receptor beta chains drawn from one sample of a study of shared clonotypes between healthy human individuals. Libraries were prepared by immunoSEQ multiplex PCR; TCRdb keeps only in-frame clonotypes and omits some of them. The sample yields about 2 million clones, about 95% seen once. Sequenced: naive CD8+ T cells sorted from blood. These receptors all come from a man younger than 30 in good health. CDR3s include the opening cysteine and the closing phenylalanine or tryptophan. D genes are given only for firm matches. Where a row states a size, it is once, few, many or the class of an expanded clone; other rows omit it.

J gene,V gene,D gene,clone size,CDR3 DNA,CDR3 protein
TRBJ2-2,TRBV2,TRBD2,.,TGTGCCAGCAGTGAAGGGGCTAGCGGGGTTAACACCGGGGAGCTGTTTTTT,CASSEGASGVNTGELFF
TRBJ2-3,TRBV19,.,.,TGTGCCAGCGGGGCCACAGATACGCAGTATTTT,CASGATDTQYF
TRBJ2-3,TRBV2,.,.,TGTGCCAGCAGTTCTAAGGGAGATACGCAGTATTTT,CASSSKGDTQYF
TRBJ2-7,TRBV4-1,.,.,TGCGCCAGCAGCCAAGGGGGTTCCCACGAGCAGTACTTC,CASSQGGSHEQYF
TRBJ1-1,TRBV2,.,.,TGTGCCAGCAGTGACCGCCCGACAGGAGCGTCGGAGACTGAAGCTTTCTTT,CASSDRPTGASETEAFF
TRBJ2-5,TRBV7-9,TRBD2,.,TGTGCCAGCAGCCTTACCGGGGGGGAAGAGACCCAGTACTTC,CASSLTGGEETQYF
TRBJ2-5,TRBV11-1,TRBD1,.,TGTGCCAGCAGCACCTTCGGACAGGGTCAAGAGACCCAGTACTTC,CASSTFGQGQETQYF
TRBJ1-2,TRBV25-1,.,once,TGTGCCAGCAGTGTCGCAGGGGCCCGGGATGGCTACACCTTC,CASSVAGARDGYTF
TRBJ2-1,TRBV9,.,.,TGTGCCAGCAGCGTAGGGAACGGGCCTTACAATGAGCAGTTCTTC,CASSVGNGPYNEQFF
TRBJ1-3,TRBV30,.,.,TGTGCCTGGAGTGTACCGGACACCATATATTTT,CAWSVPDTIYF
TRBJ2-2,TRBV27,.,.,TGTGCCAGCAGTCCAGCCGACACCGGGGAGCTGTTTTTT,CASSPADTGELFF
TRBJ2-3,TRBV13,.,.,TGTGCCAGCAGCCAACGGGTGGAGTCGAACACTAATACGCAGTATTTT,CASSQRVESNTNTQYF
TRBJ2-1,TRBV11-2,.,.,TGTGCCAGCAGCTTTGCTTGGGGCGACAATGAGCAGTTCTTC,CASSFAWGDNEQFF
TRBJ2-1,TRBV30,TRBD2,.,TGTGCCTGGAGTGTCAATGCGGGAGTCCGGGATGAGCAGTTCTTC,CAWSVNAGVRDEQFF
TRBJ1-4,TRBV19,.,.,TGTGCCAGTAGTATTGACCAAGAAGAAAAACTGTTTTTT,CASSIDQEEKLFF
TRBJ1-5,TRBV6-5,.,.,TGTGCCAGCAGATTAGGGTGGGATCAGCCCCAGCATTTT,CASRLGWDQPQHF
TRBJ1-2,TRBV5-6,.,.,TGTGCCAGCAGCTTGGGACAGAGAAACGGCTACACCTTC,CASSLGQRNGYTF
TRBJ1-5,TRBV4-1,TRBD1,.,TGCGCCAGCAGCCAAGATATGACAGGGGTAGGTCAGCCCCAGCATTTT,CASSQDMTGVGQPQHF
TRBJ1-1,TRBV5-4,.,.,TGTGCCAGCAGCGGGGGGGTGGCCACTGAAGCTTTCTTT,CASSGGVATEAFF
TRBJ2-1,TRBV28,TRBD2,.,TGTGCCAGCAGTTTGGGGACTAGCGGACTCTCCTACAATGAGCAGTTCTTC,CASSLGTSGLSYNEQFF
TRBJ2-7,TRBV5-6,TRBD2,.,TGTGCCAGCAGCTACGTGGGACTAGCGTACGAGCAGTACTTC,CASSYVGLAYEQYF
TRBJ1-2,TRBV2,TRBD1,few,TGTGCCATCGGACAGGGTCCCTATGGCTACACCTTC,CAIGQGPYGYTF
TRBJ2-1,TRBV9,.,.,TGTGCCAGCAGCGTATCAGGGATATTCTACAATGAGCAGTTCTTC,CASSVSGIFYNEQFF
TRBJ2-4,TRBV15,TRBD1,once,TGTGCCACCAGCAGAGATCAAGTGGGACAGCTAATTCAGTACTTC,CATSRDQVGQLIQYF
TRBJ1-1,TRBV4-1,.,.,TGCGCCAGCAGCCAAGATAGGGGATGGAATGAAGCTTTCTTT,CASSQDRGWNEAFF